The table lists the clone carrying this T cell receptor (beta chain) with many counts. The data are from a study of CD8 T cells in ankylosing spondylitis. Trimming removed 5 bases from V and 5 bases from J, with 18 bases in between. Germline CDR1 and CDR2: LGHNA and YNFKEQ. This CDR3 contains 16 residues. It was by quantitative 5'-RACE with molecular barcodes that TCR beta libraries were made. One entry per CDR3 protein, called by TCRdb with MiXCR from the 5' RACE reads. Counted here are 350,000 or so distinct CDR3 sequences, under 14% occurring once; the ten biggest clones make up around 8.4%. Sequencing was carried out using blood, either unsorted or a sorted T cell fraction (not recorded which). The receptor comes from a female donor with ankylosing spondylitis or in good health (not recorded which). The chain employs TRBV4-2 and TRBJ2-2; D perhaps matches TRBD2 (6 bases). CDR3 nucleotides: TGTGCCAGCAGCAACCGGGGGAAGGGCGGAACCGGGGAGCTGTTTTTT. It translates to CASSNRGKGGTGELFF.